This is a list of T cell receptor beta chains from one sample in a study of memory CD4+ T cells and cytomegalovirus serostatus. This table comes from immunoSEQ multiplex PCR, and its TCRdb copy is limited to in-frame clones, with some not included. The sample yields over 65,000 clones, about 80% seen once. Sequenced: memory CD4+ T cells from blood. These receptors were taken from an adult in good health and CMV-seropositive. Both conserved end residues are part of each CDR3. D genes are given only for firm matches. Some rows mark clone size as missing; the rest say once, few, many or name a class of expanded clone.

v_call,j_call,d_call,clone_size,cdr3_aa,cdr3_nt
TRBV29-1,TRBJ2-5,-,-,CSARQETETQYF,TGCAGCGCCCGACAGGAAACAGAGACCCAGTACTTC
TRBV30,TRBJ1-1,-,-,CAWGQADTEAFF,TGTGCCTGGGGGCAGGCGGACACTGAAGCTTTCTTT
TRBV7-6,TRBJ1-5,-,-,CASSLDTGLNQPQHF,TGTGCCAGCAGCTTAGACACAGGGCTCAATCAGCCCCAGCATTTT
TRBV6-5,TRBJ2-7,-,once,CASSYAGTGLGEQYF,TGTGCCAGCAGTTATGCCGGGACGGGACTCGGCGAGCAGTACTTC
TRBV20-1,TRBJ2-5,-,-,CSAPFYETQYF,TGCAGTGCCCCCTTTTATGAGACCCAGTACTTC
TRBV19,TRBJ2-7,-,-,CATGDDEQYF,TGTGCCACGGGTGACGACGAGCAGTACTTC
TRBV7-3,TRBJ2-3,-,-,CASSLRGDSGTDTQYF,TGTGCCAGCAGCTTAAGGGGCGACAGCGGCACAGATACGCAGTATTTT
TRBV2,TRBJ2-5,-,-,CASKGTQETQYF,TGTGCCAGCAAGGGCACCCAAGAGACCCAGTACTTC
TRBV27,TRBJ1-1,-,once,CASSLLEGSTEAFF,TGTGCCAGCAGTTTACTCGAGGGGTCCACTGAAGCTTTCTTT
TRBV6-6,TRBJ1-1,-,-,CASSYKELNTEAFF,TGTGCCAGCAGTTACAAGGAATTGAACACTGAAGCTTTCTTT
TRBV19,TRBJ1-1,-,-,CASSMSVRGTLNTEAFF,TGTGCCAGTAGTATGTCCGTTAGGGGGACGCTGAACACTGAAGCTTTCTTT
TRBV6-1,TRBJ1-2,-,-,CASSEVGGGGYGYTF,TGTGCCAGCAGTGAAGTCGGGGGGGGCGGCTATGGCTACACCTTC
TRBV10-3,TRBJ2-1,TRBD1,-,CAISESTGHYNEQFF,TGTGCCATCAGTGAGTCGACAGGGCACTACAATGAGCAGTTCTTC
TRBV7-9,TRBJ2-3,-,once,CASSLEGLGPKVGDTQYF,TGTGCCAGCAGCTTAGAGGGTCTGGGACCCAAAGTGGGAGATACGCAGTATTTT
TRBV2,TRBJ1-1,TRBD1,-,CASSERGHRAVAEAFF,TGTGCCAGCAGTGAAAGGGGGCACAGGGCGGTCGCTGAAGCTTTCTTT
TRBV10-2,TRBJ1-6,TRBD1,-,CASSPGTGVSPLHF,TGCGCCAGCAGTCCCGGGACAGGGGTTTCACCCCTCCACTTT
TRBV21-1,TRBJ1-5,-,-,CASSKDEAEYSNQPQHF,TGTGCCAGCAGCAAAGACGAAGCAGAGTATAGCAATCAGCCCCAGCATTTT
TRBV5-5,TRBJ1-3,-,-,CASSLENTSGNTIYF,TGTGCCAGCAGCTTGGAGAACACCTCTGGAAACACCATATATTTT
TRBV7-2,TRBJ2-5,-,few,CASRYPQETQYF,TGTGCCAGCAGGTACCCTCAAGAGACCCAGTACTTC
TRBV11-3,TRBJ2-7,TRBD2,-,CASSLGGRDTGEQYF,TGTGCCAGCAGCTTAGGCGGGAGGGATACCGGCGAGCAGTACTTC
TRBV6-1,TRBJ2-7,-,-,CASTRDNQGEQYF,TGTGCCAGCACCCGGGACAACCAGGGCGAGCAGTACTTC
TRBV29-1,TRBJ2-3,TRBD1,-,CSVDWQGGTDTQYF,TGCAGCGTTGATTGGCAGGGGGGCACAGATACGCAGTATTTT
TRBV5-4,TRBJ2-3,TRBD2,-,CASSPGTSPTDTQYF,TGTGCCAGCAGCCCCGGGACTAGCCCCACAGATACGCAGTATTTT
TRBV27,TRBJ2-7,TRBD2,-,CASSLNGLAVYEQYF,TGTGCCAGCAGTTTAAATGGACTAGCTGTTTACGAGCAGTACTTC
TRBV29-1,TRBJ2-7,-,-,CSAGGLNYEQYF,TGCAGCGCCGGGGGACTCAACTACGAGCAGTACTTC
TRBV30,TRBJ1-2,-,-,CAWRADGMRYTF,TGTGCCTGGAGAGCGGACGGGATGAGGTACACCTTC
TRBV6-6,TRBJ1-1,-,-,CASSYYTEAFF,TGTGCCAGCAGTTACTACACTGAAGCTTTCTTT
TRBV5-1,TRBJ2-3,-,once,CASSLGYPPRDTQYF,TGCGCCAGCAGCTTGGGGTACCCCCCGAGGGATACGCAGTATTTT
TRBV2,TRBJ2-5,-,-,CASSPPKTRLQETQYF,TGTGCCAGCAGCCCACCAAAGACACGACTACAAGAGACCCAGTACTTC
TRBV27,TRBJ2-1,TRBD1,-,CASRWTGADEQFF,TGTGCCAGCAGATGGACAGGGGCGGATGAGCAGTTCTTC
TRBV7-3,TRBJ2-5,-,once,CASSLVGQETQYF,TGTGCCAGCAGCTTAGTTGGGCAAGAGACCCAGTACTTC
TRBV30,TRBJ1-1,TRBD1,few,CAWKQPDRGAEAFF,TGTGCCTGGAAACAACCGGACAGGGGGGCTGAAGCTTTCTTT
TRBV2,TRBJ2-1,TRBD2,few,CASSGPQRESYNEQFF,TGTGCCAGCAGTGGTCCCCAGCGGGAGAGCTACAATGAGCAGTTCTTC
TRBV30,TRBJ2-5,TRBD1,once,CAWSFYGTALQETQYF,TGTGCCTGGAGTTTCTACGGGACAGCACTTCAAGAGACCCAGTACTTC
TRBV19,TRBJ1-1,TRBD1,few,CASRGQGAITEAFF,TGTGCCAGTAGGGGACAGGGGGCGATCACTGAAGCTTTCTTT
TRBV6-1,TRBJ2-6,-,-,CASRDTGTGANVLTF,TGTGCCAGCAGGGACACAGGGACCGGGGCCAACGTCCTGACTTTC
TRBV25-1,TRBJ1-2,-,-,CASKGDETNYGYTF,TGTGCCAGCAAGGGGGACGAGACTAACTATGGCTACACCTTC
TRBV7-2,TRBJ2-7,-,-,CASSRGLSSYEQYF,TGTGCCAGCAGCCGGGGCCTCAGCTCCTACGAGCAGTACTTC
TRBV6-6,TRBJ1-6,-,-,CASSYSSSYNSPLHF,TGTGCCAGCAGTTATTCTAGCTCCTATAATTCACCCCTCCACTTT
TRBV19,TRBJ2-6,TRBD1,-,CASSRGQGRTGANVLTF,TGTGCCAGTAGTAGGGGACAGGGGAGGACTGGGGCCAACGTCCTGACTTTC
TRBV11-2,TRBJ1-2,-,few,CASSPTQGNYGYTF,TGTGCCAGCAGCCCTACACAGGGCAACTATGGCTACACCTTC
TRBV5-6,TRBJ2-5,TRBD1,-,CASSHRTGELETQYF,TGTGCCAGCAGCCATCGGACAGGTGAATTGGAGACCCAGTACTTC
TRBV15,TRBJ1-2,-,-,CATSATANYGYTF,TGTGCCACCAGTGCGACAGCAAACTATGGCTACACCTTC
TRBV7-6,TRBJ2-2,TRBD2,-,CASSLGLAGGPNTGELFF,TGTGCCAGCAGCTTAGGGCTAGCGGGAGGGCCGAACACCGGGGAGCTGTTTTTT
TRBV11-2,TRBJ1-1,TRBD1,few,CASSLGQGSIFTEAFF,TGTGCCAGCAGCTTGGGACAGGGGAGTATCTTCACTGAAGCTTTCTTT
TRBV18,TRBJ2-3,TRBD2,few,CASSLLGLAGIADTQYF,TGTGCCAGCTCACTCCTAGGACTAGCGGGTATTGCAGATACGCAGTATTTT
TRBV28,TRBJ1-5,-,-,CASSSHIRGSGGYSNQPQHF,TGTGCCAGCAGTTCCCATATCAGGGGAAGTGGGGGATATAGCAATCAGCCCCAGCATTTT
TRBV5-1,TRBJ1-1,-,few,CASRRDAVEGEAFF,TGCGCCAGCCGGAGGGACGCTGTTGAGGGTGAAGCTTTCTTT